A selection of T cell receptor beta chains follows, all from one sample in a study of shared clonotypes between healthy human individuals. Method: immunoSEQ multiplex PCR; TCRdb's copy keeps in-frame clones and lacks some. Of around 2.1 million clones in the sample, 85% to 95% are singletons; the top ten hold roughly 1.7%. Sequencing input: naive CD8+ T cells from PBMCs. The receptors were gathered from a young man in good health. Some clones in this sample may be carry-over from other donors' samples. Each CDR3 is given with its conserved first and last residue. Fields, in order: D gene, V gene, clone size, J gene, CDR3 DNA, CDR3 protein. The D gene is left open where the match is weak. The listing skips clone size in some rows; elsewhere it reads once, few, many or a size class.

D: TRBD2; V: TRBV27; size: .; J: TRBJ2-7; DNA: TGTGCCAGCAGTTTAAATGGGGGGGACTACGAGCAGTACTTC; CDR3: CASSLNGGDYEQYF
D: TRBD2; V: TRBV11-3; size: .; J: TRBJ2-1; DNA: TGTGCCAGCAGCGAGGGGACTAGCGGGATCTACAATGAGCAGTTCTTC; CDR3: CASSEGTSGIYNEQFF
D: .; V: TRBV4-2; size: .; J: TRBJ2-2; DNA: TGTGCCAGCAGCCAAGTTTTGATCACCGGGGAGCTGTTTTTT; CDR3: CASSQVLITGELFF
D: TRBD2; V: TRBV7-3; size: .; J: TRBJ2-1; DNA: TGTGCCAGCAGCTTAACTAGCGGGGGGTTTTTTAATGAGCAGTTCTTC; CDR3: CASSLTSGGFFNEQFF
D: TRBD2; V: TRBV7-9; size: .; J: TRBJ2-1; DNA: TGTGCCAGCAGCCGCAAAGGGCAGACTAGCGGGAGACACAATGAGCAGTTCTTC; CDR3: CASSRKGQTSGRHNEQFF
D: .; V: TRBV4-2; size: .; J: TRBJ2-7; DNA: TGTGCCAGCAGCAGTGGAAAGGGGGGCGAGCAGTACTTC; CDR3: CASSSGKGGEQYF
D: TRBD1; V: TRBV7-9; size: .; J: TRBJ2-3; DNA: TGTGCCAGCAGCACCCGGCGGCAGGGGGCGGGAGATACGCAGTATTTT; CDR3: CASSTRRQGAGDTQYF
D: .; V: TRBV5-4; size: once; J: TRBJ2-1; DNA: TGTGCCAGCAGCTTGGGACTAATAAATATCAATGAGCAGTTCTTC; CDR3: CASSLGLININEQFF
D: .; V: TRBV27; size: .; J: TRBJ2-1; DNA: TGTGCCAGCAGCGAAGGAGCCCCCCACTACAATGAGCAGTTCTTC; CDR3: CASSEGAPHYNEQFF
D: .; V: TRBV5-4; size: .; J: TRBJ2-4; DNA: TGTGCCAGCAGCTCAGAAGGCAGGGGGGGAAACATTCAGTACTTC; CDR3: CASSSEGRGGNIQYF
D: .; V: TRBV28; size: few; J: TRBJ2-7; DNA: TGTGCCAGCAGTTCCGACAGCTACGAGCAGTACTTC; CDR3: CASSSDSYEQYF
D: .; V: TRBV7-9; size: .; J: TRBJ2-1; DNA: TGTGCCAGCAGCTTAGCGGCTTATGTGCAGTTCTTC; CDR3: CASSLAAYVQFF
D: .; V: TRBV6-5; size: .; J: TRBJ2-3; DNA: TGTGCCAGCAGTTACCGGACGGGAGCAAGCGATACGCAGTATTTT; CDR3: CASSYRTGASDTQYF
D: TRBD1; V: TRBV27; size: .; J: TRBJ1-4; DNA: TGTGCCAGCACCCTAACAGGGGGTAATGAAAAACTGTTTTTT; CDR3: CASTLTGGNEKLFF
D: .; V: TRBV27; size: .; J: TRBJ2-5; DNA: TGTGCCAGCAGTTTATCTGCAGGGGTGCAGTTGACCCAGTACTTC; CDR3: CASSLSAGVQLTQYF
D: .; V: TRBV5-6; size: .; J: TRBJ2-1; DNA: TGTGCCAGCAGCTTCTGGGCACTCTCCTACAATGAGCAGTTCTTC; CDR3: CASSFWALSYNEQFF
D: .; V: TRBV7-8; size: .; J: TRBJ2-5; DNA: TGTGCCAGCAGCTTGAGTCCTCAAGAGACCCAGTACTTC; CDR3: CASSLSPQETQYF
D: .; V: TRBV28; size: .; J: TRBJ2-1; DNA: TGTGCCAGCAGTTCTACGGGAGAGTACAATGAGCAGTTCTTC; CDR3: CASSSTGEYNEQFF
D: .; V: TRBV13; size: once; J: TRBJ2-7; DNA: TGTGCCAGCAGCTTAGGCCGGGACGAGCAGTACTTC; CDR3: CASSLGRDEQYF
D: .; V: TRBV4-1; size: .; J: TRBJ2-3; DNA: TGCGCCAGCAGCCAACGACAGTCCTCGGCAGATACGCAGTATTTT; CDR3: CASSQRQSSADTQYF
D: .; V: TRBV6-1; size: .; J: TRBJ2-7; DNA: TGTGCCAGCAGTGAAGGTGCCAGGGGGGCCTACGAGCAGTACTTC; CDR3: CASSEGARGAYEQYF
D: .; V: TRBV7-9; size: .; J: TRBJ2-7; DNA: TGTGCCAGCAGCTCCCACAGGGAGGCCTACGAGCAGTACTTC; CDR3: CASSSHREAYEQYF
D: TRBD2; V: TRBV6-6; size: .; J: TRBJ2-1; DNA: TGTGCCAGCAGTTACATTCTAGCGGGAGGCAATGAGCAGTTCTTC; CDR3: CASSYILAGGNEQFF
D: TRBD1; V: TRBV6-6; size: .; J: TRBJ2-7; DNA: TGTGCCAGCAGTTACGAGGTGGCAGGGGGCTACGAGCAGTACTTC; CDR3: CASSYEVAGGYEQYF
D: .; V: TRBV4-3; size: .; J: TRBJ2-7; DNA: TGCGCCAGCAGCCAATATAGGGGGACCTACGAGCAGTACTTC; CDR3: CASSQYRGTYEQYF
D: .; V: TRBV5-6; size: once; J: TRBJ1-1; DNA: TGTGCCAGCAGCTGGGGGACAACGAACACTGAAGCTTTCTTT; CDR3: CASSWGTTNTEAFF
D: .; V: TRBV6-1; size: .; J: TRBJ2-7; DNA: TGTGCCAGCAGTGAAGGCAGTGGCCCGCGGGTGTACGCCTACGAGCAGTACTTC; CDR3: CASSEGSGPRVYAYEQYF
D: .; V: TRBV6-5; size: .; J: TRBJ2-1; DNA: TGTGCCAGCAGTTCCGGGGCCTACAATGAGCAGTTCTTC; CDR3: CASSSGAYNEQFF
D: .; V: TRBV11-3; size: .; J: TRBJ2-1; DNA: TGTGCCAGCAGCTTGACAGCCGAACGAAACAATGAGCAGTTCTTC; CDR3: CASSLTAERNNEQFF
D: TRBD1; V: TRBV5-5; size: .; J: TRBJ2-5; DNA: TGTGCCAGCAGCTTAGGGACAGCAGGGGAGACCCAGTACTTC; CDR3: CASSLGTAGETQYF
D: TRBD1; V: TRBV2; size: .; J: TRBJ1-2; DNA: TGTGCCAGCAGTGAAGCGCTTCAGGGGGCCTATGGCTACACCTTC; CDR3: CASSEALQGAYGYTF
D: .; V: TRBV29-1; size: .; J: TRBJ1-1; DNA: TGCAGCGGCCGAATCGCCCTGAATGCTGAAGCTTTCTTT; CDR3: CSGRIALNAEAFF
D: .; V: TRBV6-4; size: .; J: TRBJ2-1; DNA: TGTGCCAGCAGTGATGGTAATGAGCAGTTCTTC; CDR3: CASSDGNEQFF
D: .; V: TRBV23-1; size: .; J: TRBJ1-2; DNA: TGCGCCAGCAGTCAGAGGCCTGGAGAGGGCTACACCTTC; CDR3: CASSQRPGEGYTF
D: .; V: TRBV6-4; size: .; J: TRBJ1-3; DNA: TGTGCCAGCAGTGAGGCAGGGTCTGGAAACACCATATATTTT; CDR3: CASSEAGSGNTIYF
D: .; V: TRBV7-6; size: .; J: TRBJ2-7; DNA: TGTGCCAGCAGCCCCTCCGCGGGATACTACGAGCAGTACTTC; CDR3: CASSPSAGYYEQYF
D: .; V: TRBV9; size: few; J: TRBJ1-1; DNA: TGTGCCAGCAGCGTGAGGGGAGGCAACACTGAAGCTTTCTTT; CDR3: CASSVRGGNTEAFF
D: .; V: TRBV5-1; size: once; J: TRBJ2-1; DNA: TGCGCCAGCAGCCATGGACCCAATTGGGATGAGCAGTTCTTC; CDR3: CASSHGPNWDEQFF
D: .; V: TRBV11-2; size: .; J: TRBJ2-7; DNA: TGTGCCAGCAGCTCGCGCCACAGGGAGAGCTCCTACGAGCAGTACTTC; CDR3: CASSSRHRESSYEQYF
D: TRBD1; V: TRBV29-1; size: .; J: TRBJ2-7; DNA: TGCAGCGTACGGGACAGCTACGAGCAGTACTTC; CDR3: CSVRDSYEQYF
D: TRBD2; V: TRBV5-6; size: once; J: TRBJ2-7; DNA: TGTGCCAGCAGGTTGGGAGGTGACGGGACTAGCTCCTACGAGCAGTACTTC; CDR3: CASRLGGDGTSSYEQYF
D: .; V: TRBV19; size: .; J: TRBJ2-2; DNA: TGTGCCAGTAGTATAAGGGAAGGGGTGTCCGGGGAGCTGTTTTTT; CDR3: CASSIREGVSGELFF
D: .; V: TRBV19; size: once; J: TRBJ2-6; DNA: TGTGCCAGTTCAGACAGTTATTATCAAAGGAGCTCTGGGGCCAACGTCCTGACTTTC; CDR3: CASSDSYYQRSSGANVLTF
D: .; V: TRBV27; size: .; J: TRBJ1-1; DNA: TGTGCCAGCAAGGACGGCACGAACACTGAAGCTTTCTTT; CDR3: CASKDGTNTEAFF